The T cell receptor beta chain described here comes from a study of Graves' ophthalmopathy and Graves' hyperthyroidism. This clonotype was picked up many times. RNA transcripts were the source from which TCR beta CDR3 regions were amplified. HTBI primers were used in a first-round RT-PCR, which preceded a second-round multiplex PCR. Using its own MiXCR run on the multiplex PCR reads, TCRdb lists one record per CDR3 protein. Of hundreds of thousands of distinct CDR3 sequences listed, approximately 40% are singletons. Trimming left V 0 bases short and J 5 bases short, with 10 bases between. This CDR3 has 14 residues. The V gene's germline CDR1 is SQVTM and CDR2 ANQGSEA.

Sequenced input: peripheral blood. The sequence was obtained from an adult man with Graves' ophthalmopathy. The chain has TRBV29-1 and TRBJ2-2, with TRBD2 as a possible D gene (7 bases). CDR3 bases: TGCAGCGTTGAAGATAAGGGGGGGACCGGGGAGCTGTTTTTT. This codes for CSVEDKGGTGELFF.